Sequencing of this TCR beta chain was carried out in a study of cytomegalovirus exposure and HLA in healthy donors (dated by TCRdb to the late 2010s). Looking at the study overall: An earlier analysis of approximately 640 of the donors reported approximately 300 Gb of sequence data and 117 million unique TCR beta sequences from 190 million or so T cells. Donor age, sex, ethnicity and CMV serostatus were compiled alongside the repertoire data. About five DR-DQ haplotypes were treated as single units for association and clustering because of strong linkage in the cohort. Besides the first cohort of approximately 670 subjects, a separate validation cohort made up of around 120 different subjects was used. In a later genetic analysis, genome-wide SNP genotypes for 398 of the 666 donors were used, and that subset was treated as a discovery cohort. Rather than using new phenotypic data, the later analysis identified candidate immune exposures from TCR beta sequences and from how often those sequences occurred across donors. To study patterns of TCR occurrence, a later analysis re-analyzed previously published TCR beta repertoires from several hundred donors and added high-resolution HLA genotyping. Every discovery cohort repertoire had been produced on one sequencing platform. The study aimed to test whether signatures of past pathogen exposure could be identified by cataloging public T cell receptors. On average, 235,054 unique TCR beta nucleotide sequences were sequenced per donor among 398 genotyped donors of the cohort, with roughly 20% of those sequences being non-productive. An early release covering just under 650 HLA-typed donors comprised 250 to 350 gigabases of sequencing data and around 80 million unique TCR sequences. HLA typing covered class I and class II loci at four-digit resolution. An earlier analysis of 587 of the donors applied high-throughput TCR beta sequencing to assess whether each TCR beta V gene segment acted as functional or pseudogenic. Of the roughly 390 genotyped donors, around 81% fell in the genetic ancestry cluster associated with self-reported Caucasian donors. The study profiled the T cell repertoires of 550 to 700 subjects by immunosequencing and related them to cytomegalovirus serostatus. The number of donors typed differed by locus, with roughly 629-640 for A, B, C, DRB1 and DQB1, approximately 500 for DQA1, nearly 610 for DPA1, and approximately 470 for DPB1. High-throughput TCR immunosequencing, statistical association of individual TCRs with disease status, and machine learning were combined to predict cytomegalovirus infection status. Overall study outcomes, separate from this receptor: A further reported finding was that TCR beta sequences accurately predicted the HLA-A and HLA-B alleles for most subjects in the first cohort. The authors suggested that the approach could potentially be generalized to other disease states and immunological phenotypes. In a later analysis, 16,951 TCR beta sequences were associated with specific HLA alleles at a false discovery rate of 0.05. According to a later genetic analysis, donors in an Asian-associated ancestry cluster had fewer N-insertions in productive TCRs than the approximately 710-donor mean. This cohort had only TCR beta chains sequenced, and the lack of alpha or paired-chain data limited which features could be detected. A group of highly shared sequence variants was considered likely to be a technical artifact of the sequencing pipeline. For the cohort, immune exposure information was limited to CMV serostatus. Assigning TCR associations to individual alleles was difficult when HLA alleles, especially DR and DQ, strongly co-occurred. In a later analysis, several top co-occurrence clusters were reported to appear linked to parvovirus B19, influenza, CMV and Epstein-Barr virus. The presence/absence analyses assumed that sequencing depth was roughly uniform across donors, and that assumption may not be true. A later analysis found that TCR association rates varied across HLA loci, with DRB1 alleles showing the most associated TCRs and HLA-C alleles the fewest. Most CMV-associated TCR beta chains appeared to be HLA-restricted in a later analysis, and the HLA associations seemed to be driven largely by CMV exposure. Compared with equally common non-associated chains, HLA-associated TCR beta chains in a later analysis were more clonally expanded and had lower generation probabilities. In an earlier analysis of about 550 of the donors, most TCR beta V segments were observed in productive rearrangements about 87% or about 30% of the time, broadly matching IMGT annotations. Because the 87-base-pair reads could not distinguish some IMGT-functional V segments, including TRBV6-2 and TRBV6-3, those segments were excluded. Because HLA typing was missing for some donors at each locus, association tests included only the typed subset. Because counts were too low, more than 15 rarely observed V segments, including chromosome 9 orphons, were excluded from the earlier analysis of around 590 of the donors. In both the original and validation cohorts, the classifier was reported to diagnose cytomegalovirus status with high specificity and sensitivity. The study listed 150 to 200 TCR beta chains as associated with cytomegalovirus. An association between a missense DCLRE1C variant and V-gene and J-gene trimming of TCR beta chains was found in a later genetic analysis and replicated in an independent cohort. Correlated functional status among segregating V segments might be attributable to linkage disequilibrium, but an unknown experimental factor could not be ruled out. While some public TCRs were present in many individuals, most TCR sequences turned up only very rarely across donors. In vitro tests confirmed that a few of the cytomegalovirus-associated TCR beta chains recognize cytomegalovirus antigens.

On this clone itself: The antigen this receptor binds is unknown. Per-nucleotide qualities are absent, and no much larger clonotype sits a single base away.

From cysteine to phenylalanine, the CDR3 is 15 amino acids long. The only DNA kept is the CDR3, 45 bases in frame from the first base. Deletion took 1 base off V and 8 bases off J, with a span of 15 bases between the germline ends. The germline V gene (reference sequence) specifies MNHEY as CDR1 and SMNVEV as CDR2. Library preparation employed the immunoSEQ multiplex PCR assay. A mixture of 60 forward primers for TCR Vbeta segments and 13 reverse primers for TCR Jbeta segments was used in the multiplex PCR. Amplification of the CDR3 region of rearranged TCR beta genes was performed with a multiplex PCR assay on genomic DNA. The amplified TCR beta libraries were sequenced on the Illumina HiSeq System as 87-base-pair reads. The published analysis was carried out like this. In a later analysis, around 80 million unique TCR beta chains were counted across the roughly 610 repertoires, and around 10 million of these chains were shared by at least two donors. A nearest-neighbor algorithm error-corrected the raw reads and collapsed the reads into unique sequences, merging closely related sequences to remove PCR and sequencing errors. Alignment of CDR3 sequences to IMGT reference sequences was used to assign V, D and J gene segments. For a sequence to be retained, a match of at least six nucleotides was required to both a V gene segment and a J gene segment. Rearrangements were called productive when the CDR3 lacked stop codons and stayed in frame with V and J; all others were non-productive. Following IMGT convention, CDR3 was defined as the stretch from the second conserved V-encoded cysteine to the conserved J-encoded phenylalanine. In an earlier analysis of approximately 500 of the donors, sequences lacking an unambiguous match to a single V gene segment were excluded. In an earlier analysis of about 590 of the donors, a V segment was called functional when productive rearrangements were above 56.7%, and segregating when the standard deviation between donors exceeded 5%. A statistical classification framework was built to diagnose cytomegalovirus status from the catalog of TCR beta chain sequences. V and J gene assignment, in a later analysis, came from comparing TCR nucleotide sequences with IMGT/GENE-DB human TR gene sequences. A later analysis assigned CDR3 sequences and most-parsimonious VDJ recombination scenarios with the TCRdist pipeline. A later analysis defined each TCR beta chain by its CDR3 amino acid sequence plus V-gene family, and excluded reads lacking a unique V-gene family. To address suspected cross-contamination and a sequencing artifact, a later analysis removed around 590 highly shared, low-generation-probability nucleotide sequences. For each public chain, a later analysis derived a clonal expansion index from normalized ranks of inferred template counts within each repertoire. In a later analysis, generation probabilities were computed using a VDJ recombination model fitted to out-of-frame rearrangements, and the results were checked against IGoR. In a later analysis, TCR-TCR, TCR-HLA and TCR-CMV co-occurrence was scored with hypergeometric tests, and a repertoire-size bias correction was applied to TCR pairs. A later analysis estimated false discovery rates by permuting HLA or CMV assignments 20 times. In a later analysis, co-occurring TCRs were grouped with DBSCAN, and TCRdist sequence similarity was added when clustering was performed within HLA-allele-positive subsets. Repertoires with fewer than 30,000 or more than 120,000 public chains, plus five repertoires with anomalous nucleotide sharing, were excluded from co-occurrence clustering. In its TCRdb copy, this immuneACCESS table keeps in-frame sequences only and misses some clones. Where compared with another copy, unresolved V genes explain less than half of these, and the others have no known cause. The V and J calls and the clone size are those of that table, but D and trimming were determined from the DNA. This sample has approximately 110,000 clones in its table, and around three quarters of those were observed once. 9.5% to 15% of the sample is held by the ten biggest clonotypes.

In total, roughly 670 healthy bone marrow donors made up the cohort. All cohort members were sampled while nominally healthy, although unrecorded immune exposures were likely present. The donor was CMV seropositive and belonged to the group of 250 to 300 seropositive cohort members. Every donor gave a peripheral blood sample, and the peripheral blood mononuclear cells from that sample were used for TCR beta sequencing. The Qiagen DNeasy Blood Extraction Kit was used to extract genomic DNA from the blood cell samples. This chain is built from TRBV27 and TRBJ2-1; perhaps TRBD2 is the D gene, with 6 bases matching. Sequencing was carried out using PBMCs. This receptor was identified in a woman in her 40s in good health and CMV-seropositive. The nucleotide sequence is given as TGTGCCAGCAGTTTATTTACGGGACTCTCGGATGAGCAGTTCTTC. The encoded protein is CASSLFTGLSDEQFF.